This passage covers 2 T cell receptor beta chains from one sample sequenced in a study of T cell changes during pregnancy in multiple sclerosis. Method: immunoSEQ multiplex PCR; TCRdb's copy keeps in-frame clones and lacks some. This table holds approximately 100,000 clones, about 89% found once. Sequences were derived from peripheral blood, sampled after pregnancy. All receptors derive from a female donor with multiple sclerosis, enrolled in a pregnancy study.

The gene calls are TRBV7-2 and TRBJ2-7; a possible D gene is TRBD2 (7 bases). The CDR3 is made up of 15 amino acids. V lost 1 base and J 2 bases, leaving 12 bases between the germline ends. CDR1 and CDR2 from the germline V gene are SGHTA and FQGNSA. The CDR3 here is CASSLEGGPTYEQYF. DNA for the CDR3: TGTGCCAGCAGCTTAGAGGGGGGGCCGACCTACGAGCAGTACTTC.

V is TRBV11-1 and J is TRBJ1-6; no clear D. This CDR3 is built from 16 residues. V was clipped by 3 bases and J by 0 bases, with 9 bases between them. Germline CDR1 is SGHAT and CDR2 is FQDESV (reference sequence). CDR3 in DNA: TGTGCCAGCAGCTTGTACGGGAGCTCCTATAATTCACCCCTCCACTTT. It encodes CASSLYGSSYNSPLHF.